Included here is one T cell receptor beta chain sequence, with context. Its antigen is still unknown. The record originates from a study of T cell responses to AZD1222 COVID-19 vaccine. About the study: The analysis combined second doses at about 4 or about 12 weeks.

Study-level results: Regions left unmutated in variants are reportedly the target of nearly half of spike-specific TCRs. Among the donors, most were white British and more were female, and clonal diversity was possibly underestimated.

V was pared by 5 bases and J by 0 bases, with 16 bases between. The CDR3 length is 17 residues. Germline CDR1 MDHEN, CDR2 SYDVKM. Sequenced by immunoSEQ multiplex PCR; TCRdb stores in-frame clones only, minus some. The table includes 100,000 to 150,000 clones, roughly 90% detected once. The origin of this receptor is an adult in good health. This sequence joins TRBV28 and TRBJ2-2; the D is unclear. Sequencing used peripheral blood, obtained on day 0 of AZD1222 vaccination. CDR3 region: CASSPIRRHANTGELFF. In DNA, the CDR3 is TGTGCCAGCAGTCCAATCCGCAGGCACGCGAACACCGGGGAGCTGTTTTTT.